Listed below are T cell receptor beta chains from one sample, sequenced in a study of blood T cell repertoires in COVID-19. Method: immunoSEQ multiplex PCR; TCRdb's copy keeps in-frame clones and lacks some. This sample has about 250,000 clones, with roughly 85% found just once. The sample taken for sequencing was peripheral blood. All receptors come from a man aged 45 to 65 with active or convalescent COVID-19. Both conserved end residues are part of each CDR3. D genes are given only for firm matches. A row's size may be missing; if present it is once, few, many or a size class.

d_call | clone_size | j_call | v_call | cdr3_nt | cdr3_aa
. | . | TRBJ1-1 | TRBV20-1 | TGCAGTGCTACAGGGTCCACTGAAGCTTTCTTT | CSATGSTEAFF
TRBD1 | . | TRBJ1-2 | TRBV18 | TGTGCCAGCTCACCAGGACAGGGTGGGAACTATGGCTACACCTTC | CASSPGQGGNYGYTF
TRBD2 | . | TRBJ2-1 | TRBV28 | TGTGCCAGCAGACAAACTAGCGGGAGGGCCTATGAGCAGTTCTTC | CASRQTSGRAYEQFF
TRBD2 | . | TRBJ2-1 | TRBV27 | TGTGCCAGCAGTCTCTGGTCCACCACCGGGACTAGCCTACCCTACAATGAGCAGTTCTTC | CASSLWSTTGTSLPYNEQFF
TRBD1 | . | TRBJ1-5 | TRBV25-1 | TGTGCCAGCAGTGCCCTTGGGACAGGGGAAGATCAGCCCCAGCATTTT | CASSALGTGEDQPQHF
. | . | TRBJ2-3 | TRBV7-8 | TGTGCCAGCAGCCCGGTGGGGGGAGGCACAGATACGCAGTATTTT | CASSPVGGGTDTQYF
TRBD1 | . | TRBJ1-1 | TRBV5-1 | TGCGCCAGCAGCCCCCTTTTGGGACAGCCCACTGAAGCTTTCTTT | CASSPLLGQPTEAFF
TRBD1 | few | TRBJ1-5 | TRBV19 | TGTGCCAGTAACAGCCCAGGGACAGGGGTCAATCAGCCCCAGCATTTT | CASNSPGTGVNQPQHF
TRBD2 | . | TRBJ2-3 | TRBV7-3 | TGTGCCAGCAGCCCGGGACTAGCCGCTCATACGCAGTATTTT | CASSPGLAAHTQYF
TRBD1 | once | TRBJ2-3 | TRBV2 | TGTGCCAGCAGGAGGGGGCGGTCTAGCACAGATACGCAGTATTTT | CASRRGRSSTDTQYF
. | once | TRBJ2-1 | TRBV5-4 | TGTGCCAGCAGCTTGGCCGGAGTCAATGAGCAGTTCTTC | CASSLAGVNEQFF
. | . | TRBJ2-7 | TRBV27 | TGTGCCAGCAGTTTGCTGGGCGGGATCTACGAGCAGTACTTC | CASSLLGGIYEQYF
TRBD2 | . | TRBJ2-3 | TRBV5-1 | TGCGCCAGCAGCGGGACTAGCGGGAGTCCCGATACGCAGTATTTT | CASSGTSGSPDTQYF
TRBD2 | . | TRBJ2-3 | TRBV11-1 | TGTGCCAGCAGCCTTGGGACTAGCGAGAAGACACGATTT | CASSLGTSEKTRF
. | . | TRBJ2-3 | TRBV10-3 | TGTGCCATCAGTGTTGGGCCCGCCACAGATACGCAGTATTTT | CAISVGPATDTQYF
TRBD2 | once | TRBJ2-3 | TRBV7-3 | TGTGCCAGCAGTTTTCGGAGGACTAGCGAGGCAGATACGCAGTATTTT | CASSFRRTSEADTQYF
. | . | TRBJ2-7 | TRBV30 | TGTGCCTGGAGTGTACTAGGAGGATCCTCCTACGAGCAGTACTTC | CAWSVLGGSSYEQYF
TRBD1 | once | TRBJ1-1 | TRBV30 | TGTGCCTGGAGAAAAAGCGGGACAGGAAGCACTGAAGCTTTCTTT | CAWRKSGTGSTEAFF
. | . | TRBJ1-3 | TRBV4-3 | TGCGCCAGCAGCCAACTACCCGCGGGGGGCGGCTCTGGAAACACCATATATTTT | CASSQLPAGGGSGNTIYF
TRBD1 | . | TRBJ2-7 | TRBV4-2 | TGTGCCAGCAGCCAACTACCACCGGTGGTGGACCACCGGGACAGGATCCCCTACGAGCAGTACTTC | CASSQLPPVVDHRDRIPYEQYF
. | . | TRBJ2-1 | TRBV11-2 | TGTGCCAGCAGCTTAGGTTTTGGCAGGGGCGCCTACAATGAGCAGTTCTTC | CASSLGFGRGAYNEQFF
. | . | TRBJ1-1 | TRBV9 | TGTGCCAGCAGCGTAGAGGAGGGGCGCGTATCCGAAGCTTTCTTT | CASSVEEGRVSEAFF
TRBD1 | . | TRBJ1-5 | TRBV5-1 | TGCGCCAGCAGCATTACAGGGGGCGATCAGCCCCAGCATTTT | CASSITGGDQPQHF
TRBD1 | . | TRBJ1-2 | TRBV28 | TGTGCCAGCAGTTTGACAGGGAAGCACTATGGCTACACCTTC | CASSLTGKHYGYTF
TRBD2 | . | TRBJ2-3 | TRBV7-9 | TGTGCCAGCAGCCCCGGGACTAGCTGGGCCCGAGATACGCAGTATTTT | CASSPGTSWARDTQYF
. | . | TRBJ2-5 | TRBV4-1 | TGCGCCAGCAGCCAAGATCTCGGGGATTTGGAGACCCAGTACTTC | CASSQDLGDLETQYF
. | . | TRBJ2-3 | TRBV6-4 | TGTGCCAGCAGTTGCCAGGTACGAGATACGCAGTATTTT | CASSCQVRDTQYF
. | . | TRBJ2-1 | TRBV5-1 | TGCGCCAGCAGCTTTGTTGGGGGCCGATACAATGAGCAGTTCTTC | CASSFVGGRYNEQFF
TRBD2 | . | TRBJ2-7 | TRBV3-1/TRBV3-2 | TGTGCCAGCAGCCTCCATGCTAGCGGCGAGCAGTACTTC | CASSLHASGEQYF
TRBD1 | . | TRBJ1-2 | TRBV19 | TGTGCCAGTAACGATTCAGGGGGCCGCCGGTATGGCTACACCTTC | CASNDSGGRRYGYTF
TRBD2 | . | TRBJ2-3 | TRBV7-6 | TGTGCCAGCAGCCCCGGGACTAGCGGAAGCACAGATACGCAGTATTTT | CASSPGTSGSTDTQYF
TRBD1 | . | TRBJ1-3 | TRBV11-2 | TGTGCCAGCAGCTTAGCGACAGGGGGAAACACCATATATTTT | CASSLATGGNTIYF
. | . | TRBJ1-3 | TRBV10-2 | TGCGCCAGCAGTGAGTTAACTTTGTGGGGGCGAAACACCATATATTTT | CASSELTLWGRNTIYF
. | . | TRBJ2-3 | TRBV27 | TGTGCCAGCAGTTCGAGGGTCACAGATACGCAGTATTTT | CASSSRVTDTQYF
TRBD1 | once | TRBJ1-1 | TRBV10-3 | TGTGCCATCAGTGCGGGACAGGGGGGGAGCACTGAAGCTTTCTTT | CAISAGQGGSTEAFF
. | once | TRBJ2-2 | TRBV14 | TGTGCCAGCAGCCAAGGCCGCAGTGGAGCCGGGGAGCTGTTTTTT | CASSQGRSGAGELFF
TRBD1 | . | TRBJ2-2 | TRBV18 | TGTGCCAGCTCCCCACCCTCGACAGGGTTCAAGGGGGAGCTGTTTTTT | CASSPPSTGFKGELFF
. | . | TRBJ2-1 | TRBV7-9 | TGTGCCAGCAGCTTAGGGGGGGTGATCAATGAGCAGTTCTTC | CASSLGGVINEQFF
. | . | TRBJ1-1 | TRBV5-5 | TGTGCCAGCAGCCCGGGCTCGGGGGGGGGCATGAACACTGAAGCTTTCTTT | CASSPGSGGGMNTEAFF
TRBD1 | . | TRBJ2-4 | TRBV19 | TGTGCCAGTAGTGACCGGTCGGGACAGCCTACCAAAAACATTCAGTACTTC | CASSDRSGQPTKNIQYF
. | few | TRBJ1-4 | TRBV29-1 | TGCAGCGTGGGGGGGTGGTCCACTAATGAAAAACTGTTTTTT | CSVGGWSTNEKLFF
. | . | TRBJ1-4 | TRBV7-2 | TGTGCCAGCAGCTTAGGGGGCCAGGCGGCGGTCGAACTGTTTTTT | CASSLGGQAAVELFF
. | . | TRBJ2-7 | TRBV9 | TGTGCCAGCAGCGTAACGGCGGATCTGTACGAGCAGTACTTC | CASSVTADLYEQYF
. | . | TRBJ1-1 | TRBV29-1 | TGCAGCGTTGGGGCAGACATGAACACTGAAGCTTTCTTT | CSVGADMNTEAFF
TRBD1 | many | TRBJ1-5 | TRBV5-6 | TGTGCCAGCAGCTTGCTCGGGACAGGGTTCAATCAGCCCCAGCATTTT | CASSLLGTGFNQPQHF
. | . | TRBJ1-4 | TRBV19 | TGTGCCAGTATGCACAGGGAGGGTGAAAAACTGTTTTTT | CASMHREGEKLFF
. | . | TRBJ1-5 | TRBV28 | TGTGCCAGCAGTCCCTCGGGAAGCTTAATCCAGCCCCAGCATTTT | CASSPSGSLIQPQHF
. | . | TRBJ2-5 | TRBV5-6 | TGTGCCAGCAGCTGGGGAGGGACCCAGTACTTC | CASSWGGTQYF
. | . | TRBJ2-4 | TRBV7-9 | TGTGCCAGCAGCTTAGGCGCGGGTCGTGCCGAAAACATTCAGTACTTC | CASSLGAGRAENIQYF
. | . | TRBJ2-5 | TRBV5-5 | TGTGCCAGCAGCTCCTACCTAGGGGCGGGGGAGACCCAGTACTTC | CASSSYLGAGETQYF
TRBD1 | few | TRBJ1-6 | TRBV5-1 | TGCGCCAGCAGCAAGGGGACAGATAGTTCACCCCTCCACTTT | CASSKGTDSSPLHF
. | . | TRBJ1-1 | TRBV7-3 | TGTGCCAGCAGCTTAAATCCCCGCGACACTGAAGCTTTCTTT | CASSLNPRDTEAFF